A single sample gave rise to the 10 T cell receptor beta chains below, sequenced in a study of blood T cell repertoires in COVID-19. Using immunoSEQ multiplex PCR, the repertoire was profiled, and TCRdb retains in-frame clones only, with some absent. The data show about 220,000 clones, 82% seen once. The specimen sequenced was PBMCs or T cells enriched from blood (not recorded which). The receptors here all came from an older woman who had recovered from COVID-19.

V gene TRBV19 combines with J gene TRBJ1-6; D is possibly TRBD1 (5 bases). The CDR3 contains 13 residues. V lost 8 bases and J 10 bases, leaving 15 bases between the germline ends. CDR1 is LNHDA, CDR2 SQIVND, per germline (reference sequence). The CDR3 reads CASSVQGGSPLHF. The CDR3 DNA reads TGTGCCAGTTCCGTCCAGGGAGGGTCACCCCTCCACTTT.

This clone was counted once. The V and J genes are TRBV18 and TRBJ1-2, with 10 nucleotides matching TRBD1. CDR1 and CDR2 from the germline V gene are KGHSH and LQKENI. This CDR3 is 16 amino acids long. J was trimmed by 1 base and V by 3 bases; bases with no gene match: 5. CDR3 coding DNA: TGTGCCAGCTCACCTCGGGACAGGGGAATTAACTATGGCTACACCTTC. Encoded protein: CASSPRDRGINYGYTF. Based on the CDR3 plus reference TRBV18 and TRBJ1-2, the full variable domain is NAGVMQNPRHLVRRRGQEARLRCSPMKGHSHVYWYRQLPEEGLKFMVYLQKENIIDESGMPKERFSAEFPKEGPSILRIQQVVRGDSAAYFCASSPRDRGINYGYTFGSGTRLTVV.

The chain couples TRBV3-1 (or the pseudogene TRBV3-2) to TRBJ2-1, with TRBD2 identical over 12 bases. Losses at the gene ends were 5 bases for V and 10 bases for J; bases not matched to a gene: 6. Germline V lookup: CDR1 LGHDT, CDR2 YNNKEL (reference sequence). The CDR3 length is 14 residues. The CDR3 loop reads CASSSGLAGSEQFF. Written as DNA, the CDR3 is TGTGCCAGCAGCTCTGGACTAGCGGGAAGCGAGCAGTTCTTC.

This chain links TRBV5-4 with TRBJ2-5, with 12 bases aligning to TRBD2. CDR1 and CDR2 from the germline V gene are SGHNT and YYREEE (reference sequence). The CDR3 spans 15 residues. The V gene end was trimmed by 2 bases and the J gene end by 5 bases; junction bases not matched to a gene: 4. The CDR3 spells CASSLRLAGVETQYF. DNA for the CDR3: TGTGCCAGCAGCTTAAGACTAGCGGGAGTGGAGACCCAGTACTTC.

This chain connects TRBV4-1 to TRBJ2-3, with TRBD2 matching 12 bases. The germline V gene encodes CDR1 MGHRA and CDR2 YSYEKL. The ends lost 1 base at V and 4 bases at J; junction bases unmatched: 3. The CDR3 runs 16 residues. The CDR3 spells CASSQGLAGVADTQYF. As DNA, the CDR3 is TGCGCCAGCAGCCAAGGACTAGCGGGAGTAGCAGATACGCAGTATTTT.

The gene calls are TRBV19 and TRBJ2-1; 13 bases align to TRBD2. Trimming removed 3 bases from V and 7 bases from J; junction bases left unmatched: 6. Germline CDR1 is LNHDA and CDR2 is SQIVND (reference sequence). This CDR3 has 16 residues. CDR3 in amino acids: CASSMAGTSGKNEQFF. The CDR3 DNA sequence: TGTGCCAGTAGTATGGCCGGGACTAGCGGGAAAAATGAGCAGTTCTTC.

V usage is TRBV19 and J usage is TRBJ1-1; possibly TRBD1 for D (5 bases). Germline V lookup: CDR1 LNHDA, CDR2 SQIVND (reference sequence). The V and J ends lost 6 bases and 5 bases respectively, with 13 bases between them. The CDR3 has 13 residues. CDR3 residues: CASRDWRGTEAFF. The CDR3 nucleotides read TGTGCCAGTAGGGACTGGAGGGGAACTGAAGCTTTCTTT.

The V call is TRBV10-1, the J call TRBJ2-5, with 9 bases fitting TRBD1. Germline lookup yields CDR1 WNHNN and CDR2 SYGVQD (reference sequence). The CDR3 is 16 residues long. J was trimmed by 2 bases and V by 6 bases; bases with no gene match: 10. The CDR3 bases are TGCGCCAGCAGGGGGGAGCTACAGGGGGCGCAAGAGACCCAGTACTTC. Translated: CASRGELQGAQETQYF.

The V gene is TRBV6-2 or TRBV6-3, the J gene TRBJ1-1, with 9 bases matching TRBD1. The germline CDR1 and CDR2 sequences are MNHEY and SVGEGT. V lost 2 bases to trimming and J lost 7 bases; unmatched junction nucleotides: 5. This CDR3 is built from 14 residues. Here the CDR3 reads CASSYPDRGSEAFF. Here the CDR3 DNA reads TGTGCCAGCAGTTACCCAGACAGGGGGAGTGAAGCTTTCTTT.

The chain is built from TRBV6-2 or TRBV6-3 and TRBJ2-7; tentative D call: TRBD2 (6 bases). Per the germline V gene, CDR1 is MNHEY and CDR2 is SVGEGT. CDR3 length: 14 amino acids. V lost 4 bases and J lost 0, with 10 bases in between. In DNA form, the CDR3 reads TGTGCCAGCAGTTGGCAGGACTACTCCTACGAGCAGTACTTC. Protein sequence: CASSWQDYSYEQYF.